This T cell receptor beta chain was sequenced for a study of T-cell reconstitution after alpha-beta-depleted transplantation in children. This clonotype was counted ten times or more. CDR3 length: 18 residues. Germline trimming cut 5 bases from V and 0 bases from J; bases unmatched to any gene: 10. Unique molecular identifiers tagged the TCRbeta library. TCRdb reprocessed the PCR reads via MiXCR and lists one record per CDR3 protein. The table has 150,000 to 200,000 distinct CDR3 sequences, about 14% seen once; the top ten hold around 13%. The chain links TRBV12-3 or TRBV12-4 to TRBJ2-6, with 7 bases identical to TRBD2. This TCR derives from a human donor who donated a stem cell graft to a child with acute lymphoblastic leukemia. Sequences were derived from PBMCs from the stem cell graft donor, sampled from the stem cell graft. The CDR3 sequence: CASSPRTSGVSGANVLTF. CDR3 coding DNA: TGTGCCAGCAGTCCAAGGACAAGCGGGGTCTCTGGGGCCAACGTCCTGACTTTC.